These 27 T cell receptor beta chains share one sample of origin, sequenced in a study of blood T cell repertoires in COVID-19. The repertoire was sequenced with immunoSEQ multiplex PCR; TCRdb's copy has only in-frame clones and lacks some. The sample contains roughly 140,000 clones, roughly 84% of which appear only once. Sequencing was performed on peripheral blood. All receptors come from a woman aged 60-75 years with COVID-19, enrolled during active disease.

The chain uses TRBV29-1 and TRBJ1-1; D is possibly TRBD1 (6 bases). V lost 5 bases, J lost 4 bases, and 11 bases lay in between. The germline CDR1 and CDR2 sequences are SQVTM and ANQGSEA. The CDR3 spans 12 residues. CDR3 bases: TGCAGCGTTAGTGGGGGCGGCACTGAAGCTTTCTTT. Protein: CSVSGGGTEAFF. Filled out from reference TRBV29-1 and TRBJ1-1, the complete variable domain reads SAVISQKPSRDICQRGTSLTIQCQVDSQVTMMFWYRQQPGQSLTLIATANQGSEATYESGFVIDKFPISRPNLTFSTLTVSNMSPEDSSIYLCSVSGGGTEAFFGQGTRLTVV.

This chain joins TRBV7-8 and TRBJ2-3; a weak D match, TRBD2 (5 bases). Trimming pared 1 base from V and 5 bases from J, leaving 13 bases between. The CDR3 extends over 15 amino acids. Per germline, CDR1 SGHVS and CDR2 FQNEAQ. Written as DNA, the CDR3 is TGTGCCAGCAGCTTAGGGAGTATAGCGCGAGATACGCAGTATTTT. Its protein is CASSLGSIARDTQYF.

The table lists this clone with many counts. This CDR3 is also generated by other DNA sequences in the sample. This chain links TRBV11-3 with TRBJ1-3; 9 bases fit TRBD1. Germline CDR1 is SGHNT and CDR2 is YENEEA. V shed 5 bases, J shed 4 bases, and the junction held 6 bases outside the gene matches. The CDR3 totals 15 residues. CDR3 nucleotide sequence: TGTGCCAGCAGCCCAGGACAGGGGCCCGGAAACACCATATATTTT. Translated: CASSPGQGPGNTIYF.

The CDR3 is CASSPAYEQYF. Written as DNA, the CDR3 is TGTGCCAGCAGCCCCGCCTACGAGCAGTACTTC. The V and J genes are TRBV11-2 and TRBJ2-7; no firm D call. The germline gives CDR1 SGHAT, CDR2 FQNNGV. This CDR3 region has 11 residues. V lost 5 bases to trimming and J lost 2 bases, with 4 bases between them.

This sequence joins TRBV27 and TRBJ1-2, with a possible D match to TRBD1 (6 bases). CDR1 and CDR2 from the germline V gene are MNHEY and SMNVEV (reference sequence). The CDR3 is made up of 14 amino acids. V was shortened by 5 bases and J by 1 base, with 11 bases between the two germline ends. CDR3 sequence reads: CASSVQGINYGYTF. For the CDR3, the DNA is TGTGCCAGCAGTGTACAGGGAATTAACTATGGCTACACCTTC.

The V gene is TRBV29-1, the J gene TRBJ2-1; 8 bases are shared with TRBD2. Germline V gene data show CDR1 as SQVTM and CDR2 as ANQGSEA. The CDR3 runs to 14 residues. CDR3 sequence: CSLGTRGSYNEQFF. The CDR3 DNA is TGCAGTCTCGGGACTAGGGGCTCCTACAATGAGCAGTTCTTC.

V gene TRBV28 combines with J gene TRBJ2-5, with D possibly matching TRBD2 (6 bases). This CDR3 spans 16 amino acids. V gave up 3 bases and J gave up 5 bases, with 19 bases separating them. The germline V gene encodes CDR1 MDHEN and CDR2 SYDVKM. In DNA, the CDR3 is TGTGCCAGCAGTTTGAAAGGGCGGGATCCGAGGGAGACCCAGTACTTC. This codes for CASSLKGRDPRETQYF.

The rearrangement uses TRBV19 and TRBJ1-1; D is unresolved. Trimming removed 4 bases from V and 0 bases from J, with 12 bases in between. There are 15 residues in the CDR3. CDR1 is LNHDA, CDR2 SQIVND, per germline (reference sequence). In DNA form, the CDR3 reads TGTGCCAGTAGTACTCACACACCTTTGAACACTGAAGCTTTCTTT. The encoded protein is CASSTHTPLNTEAFF.

The sample holds one count of this clone. The V gene is TRBV2, the J gene TRBJ1-4; 8 bases are shared with TRBD1. Germline CDR1 and CDR2: SNHLY and FYNNEI. This CDR3 has 14 residues. V was pared by 6 bases and J by 2 bases, with 2 bases of the junction left unmatched. In DNA form, the CDR3 reads TGTGCCAGCAGGGACAGGGCGACTAATGAAAAACTGTTTTTT. Its translation is CASRDRATNEKLFF.

The DNA of the CDR3 is TGTGCCAGCAGCCCAGGGGCGTTTATCTCCTACGAGCAGTACGTC. The encoded protein is CASSPGAFISYEQYV. J is TRBJ2-7 and V is TRBV6-5; possibly TRBD1 for D (6 bases). CDR3 length: 15 residues. Trimming left V 6 bases short and J 0 bases short, with 15 bases between. The germline V gene encodes CDR1 MNHEY and CDR2 SVGAGI.

The rearrangement joins TRBV7-6 to TRBJ2-1, with D perhaps matching TRBD2 (6 bases). V lost 0 bases and J 4 bases, leaving 16 bases between the germline ends. The CDR3 is 17 residues long. Germline assignment: CDR1 SGHVS and CDR2 FNYEAQ. CDR3 sequence (DNA): TGTGCCAGCAGCTTAGCGCTCTCGGCTAGCGTTTACAATGAGCAGTTCTTC. Amino acid sequence: CASSLALSASVYNEQFF.

The chain is built from TRBV7-2 and TRBJ1-1, with a weak D call TRBD1 (6 bases). Germline V gene lookup returns CDR1 SGHTA and CDR2 FQGNSA. V dropped 8 bases and J dropped 0 bases, with 10 bases sitting between them. CDR3 length: 13 amino acids. The CDR3 nucleotides read TGTGCCAGCGGGACAATGATGAACACTGAAGCTTTCTTT. Translation gives CASGTMMNTEAFF.

This chain uses TRBV10-3 with TRBJ2-3; TRBD2 aligns across 8 bases. V lost 0 bases to trimming and J lost 4 bases; unmatched junction nucleotides: 12. Germline V gives CDR1 ENHRY, CDR2 SYGVKD. There are 18 residues in the CDR3. The CDR3 loop reads CAISESGLKREISDTQYF. The CDR3 region has the DNA TGTGCCATCAGTGAGTCGGGACTAAAGCGGGAGATTTCAGATACGCAGTATTTT.

This rearrangement joins TRBV2 to TRBJ2-5; perhaps TRBD2 as D (5 bases). CDR3 length: 14 residues. The ends were cut back, 2 bases at V and 5 bases at J, with 12 bases in the middle. CDR1 is SNHLY and CDR2 is FYNNEI in the germline V gene. DNA of the CDR3: TGTGCCAGCAGTGAAAACCCGAGAGGGGAGACCCAGTACTTC. This translates into CASSENPRGETQYF. Together with reference TRBV2 and TRBJ2-5, the CDR3 gives the full variable domain: EPEVTQTPSHQVTQMGQEVILRCVPISNHLYFYWYRQILGQKVEFLVSFYNNEISEKSEIFDDQFSVERPDGSNFTLKIRSTKLEDSAMYFCASSENPRGETQYFGPGTRLLVL.

The V call is TRBV27, the J call TRBJ2-1; D possibly corresponds to TRBD1 (6 bases). Germline V gene sequence: CDR1 MNHEY, CDR2 SMNVEV (reference sequence). The germline V and J ends were trimmed by 3 bases and 5 bases, with 14 bases remaining between them. The length of the CDR3 is 15 residues. CDR3 residues: CASSFRPTGNNEQFF. For the CDR3, the DNA is TGTGCCAGCAGTTTCCGGCCCACAGGGAACAATGAGCAGTTCTTC.

The rearrangement joins TRBV19 to TRBJ1-2; 8 bases match TRBD1. V shed 5 bases, J shed 2 bases, and the junction held 10 bases outside the gene matches. Per the germline V gene, CDR1 is LNHDA and CDR2 is SQIVND (reference sequence). The CDR3 has 16 amino acids. CDR3 protein: CASSGGTGDFNYGYTF. The CDR3 DNA reads TGTGCCAGTAGTGGGGGGACAGGCGACTTCAACTATGGCTACACCTTC.

The chain links TRBV7-8 to TRBJ1-1, with D perhaps matching TRBD1 (6 bases). Germline CDR1 reads SGHVS; CDR2 reads FQNEAQ. V lost 2 bases and J lost 9, with 16 bases in between. This CDR3 is 14 amino acids long. This CDR3 reads CASSLQGRIPKAFF. The CDR3 DNA is TGTGCCAGCAGCTTACAGGGGCGTATTCCCAAAGCTTTCTTT.

The CDR3 DNA follows: TGCAGCGCCCGAGGGGGCTCTAATGAAAAACTGTTTTTT. The encoded protein is CSARGGSNEKLFF. The chain employs TRBV29-1 and TRBJ1-4; TRBD1 aligns across 7 bases. V shed 7 bases, J shed 3 bases, and the junction held 5 bases outside the gene matches. CDR1 SQVTM and CDR2 ANQGSEA come from the germline V gene. There are 13 residues in the CDR3.

This sequence joins TRBV7-5 and TRBJ2-1; TRBD1, the table's D call, was not compared with the DNA. TRBV7-5 is assigned pseudogene status. The CDR3 spans 12 residues. The CDR3 sequence: CARWAGYNEQFF. CDR3 coding DNA: TGTGCCAGATGGGCCGGATACAATGAGCAGTTCTTC.

The V call is TRBV10-3, the J call TRBJ1-1; 7 bases are shared with TRBD1. Germline values: CDR1 ENHRY, CDR2 SYGVKD. The CDR3 contains 13 residues. Unmatched junction bases numbered 3, after V lost 6 bases and J lost 2 bases. The CDR3: CAIRGQPNTEAFF. CDR3 nucleotides: TGTGCCATCAGGGGACAGCCAAACACTGAAGCTTTCTTT.

The chain recombines TRBV19 with TRBJ1-5; 7 bases are shared with TRBD1. J gave up 1 base and V 7 bases, and 7 bases lay outside the gene matches. Germline lookup yields CDR1 LNHDA and CDR2 SQIVND (reference sequence). The CDR3 extends over 15 amino acids. CDR3 in amino acids: CASTSGTDSNQPQHF. The CDR3 DNA is TGTGCCAGTACCTCAGGGACAGACAGCAATCAGCCCCAGCATTTT.

This clone appeared a single time. The genes are TRBV5-8 and TRBJ2-1; 9 nucleotides match TRBD2. The CDR3 has 15 residues. Per the germline V gene, CDR1 is SGHTS and CDR2 is YDEGEE. Trimming took 0 bases from V and 8 from J; bases not matched to a gene: 6. CDR3 residues: CASSLGVLAGDEQFF. The CDR3 DNA follows: TGTGCCAGCAGCTTGGGGGTTTTAGCGGGAGATGAGCAGTTCTTC.

The chain has TRBV11-3 and TRBJ2-2; TRBD2 might be the D (5 bases). The CDR3 has 16 residues. Germline-derived CDR1 and CDR2 are SGHNT and YENEEA. Trimming removed 5 bases from V and 4 bases from J, with 17 bases in between. The CDR3 sequence: CASSPSGRGRTGELFF. The CDR3 region has the DNA TGTGCCAGCAGCCCATCCGGCAGAGGGCGCACCGGGGAGCTGTTTTTT.

The J gene is TRBJ1-2, the V gene TRBV7-2; a weak D match, TRBD1 (5 bases). V was clipped by 2 bases and J by 2 bases, with 12 bases between them. The length of the CDR3 is 15 residues. Germline CDR1 reads SGHTA; CDR2 reads FQGNSA. CDR3 bases: TGTGCCAGCAGCTTACGGGCAGGGTGGAACTATGGCTACACCTTC. This translates into CASSLRAGWNYGYTF.

The gene calls are TRBV7-2 and TRBJ2-6; D is unresolved. The CDR3 covers 16 residues. Germline-derived CDR1 and CDR2 are SGHTA and FQGNSA. V was trimmed by 1 base and J by 5 bases, leaving 12 bases between them. Written as DNA, the CDR3 is TGTGCCAGCAGCTTAGTAGCAGAGGTTAGGGCCAACGTCCTGACTTTC. It yields the protein CASSLVAEVRANVLTF.

V usage is TRBV7-3 and J usage is TRBJ1-2; D gene uncertain. This CDR3 has 13 residues. V dropped 2 bases and J dropped 4 bases, with 8 bases sitting between them. Germline V gene data show CDR1 as SGHTA and CDR2 as FQGTGA. Here the CDR3 DNA reads TGTGCCAGCAGCTTAGACAAGGCCTATGGCTACACCTTC. Protein product: CASSLDKAYGYTF.

The chain has TRBV28 and TRBJ1-4, with 9 bases matching TRBD1. Trimming cost V 6 bases and J 10 bases; bases outside gene matches: 12. The CDR3 contains 15 residues. Germline V gives CDR1 MDHEN, CDR2 SYDVKM. The CDR3, as DNA: TGTGCCAGCAGCCTTACGGGACAGGGTCTTAGAAAACTGTTTTTT. Protein sequence: CASSLTGQGLRKLFF.